This is a list of T cell receptor beta chains from one sample in a study of T cell responses to AZD1222 COVID-19 vaccine. Sequenced by immunoSEQ multiplex PCR; TCRdb stores in-frame clones only, minus some. In the table there are 98,000 or so clones, approximately 88% of which are singletons. This specimen consisted of peripheral blood, obtained on day 0 of AZD1222 vaccination. Receptors were obtained from an adult in good health. CDR3s include the opening cysteine and the closing phenylalanine or tryptophan. Each record gives: V gene, J gene, clone size, D gene, CDR3 DNA, CDR3 protein. D genes are given only for firm matches. A row's size may be missing; if present it is once, few, many or a size class.

>TRBV6-5|TRBJ1-2|NA|NA
TGTGCCAGCAGTTTAGGATCTGCTAACTATGGCTACACCTTC
CASSLGSANYGYTF
>TRBV29-1|TRBJ1-2|NA|NA
TGCAGCGTGCCCCAGGGGCAGGGCTACACCTTC
CSVPQGQGYTF
>TRBV7-2|TRBJ2-7|NA|NA
TGTGCCAGCAGCTCCCGATTCACCTACGAGCAGTACTTC
CASSSRFTYEQYF
>TRBV28|TRBJ1-2|NA|NA
TGTGCCAGCAGCACCGGGGGCGCCAACTATGGCTACACCTTC
CASSTGGANYGYTF
>TRBV4-1|TRBJ1-4|once|TRBD1
TGCGCCAGCAGCCAAGATAGAGGGACAGGGGTTGAAAAACTGTTTTTT
CASSQDRGTGVEKLFF
>TRBV28|TRBJ1-2|few|TRBD1
TGTGCCAGCAGATCCCGGGACAGGGGTGGCTACACCTTC
CASRSRDRGGYTF
>TRBV28|TRBJ1-6|NA|NA
TGTGCCAGCAGTTTATGGGCAGGGAGCTCTGTAGATTCACCCCTCCACTTT
CASSLWAGSSVDSPLHF
>TRBV18|TRBJ1-1|NA|NA
TGTGCCAGCTCACCAGGTATAAGATTCAGGGAGGCTGAAGCTTTCTTT
CASSPGIRFREAEAFF
>TRBV18|TRBJ2-7|NA|NA
TGTGCCAGCTCACTTACAGGACGGGAGCAGTACTTC
CASSLTGREQYF
>TRBV18|TRBJ1-5|NA|NA
TGTGCCAGCTCACCAGAGAGGACAGAAACGGGTCAGCCCCAGCATTTT
CASSPERTETGQPQHF
>TRBV9|TRBJ2-7|NA|NA
TGTGCCAGCAGCGGCCTGTTGTCCTACGAGCAGTACTTC
CASSGLLSYEQYF
>TRBV6-5|TRBJ2-1|NA|NA
TGTGCCAGCAGTTATTTAGCCACCTACTACAATGAGCAGTTCTTC
CASSYLATYYNEQFF
>TRBV3-1/TRBV3-2|TRBJ1-2|NA|NA
TGTGCCAGCAGCCAAATCGGCTATGGCTACACCTTC
CASSQIGYGYTF
>TRBV7-9|TRBJ2-7|few|TRBD2
TGTGCCAGCAGCTTGGGACTAGCGGACAGCGAGCAGTACTTC
CASSLGLADSEQYF